This T cell receptor (beta chain) was identified in a study of blood T cell repertoires in COVID-19. Across the whole study: The United States, Italy and Spain were the sources of the acute and convalescent COVID-19 samples. T cells, B-cell-depleted T cells, or PBMCs supplied cDNA or gDNA.

Original methodology: The assay estimated nucleated cells by amplifying reference gene primers. Repertoires were generated with immunoSEQ multiplex PCR, while TCRdb's copy carries only in-frame clones and drops some. V and J calls and clone size follow that table, whereas D and trimming were derived from the DNA. Counted here are under 200,000 clones, around 90% occurring once; the ten biggest clones make up 0.45% to 0.65%. The sample comprised peripheral blood. The sequence derives from a man aged 50 or older with acute or convalescent COVID-19.

For the CDR3, the DNA is TGTGCCAGCAGCGCTCCGGGGGTTGGCAATCAGCCCCAGCATTTT. Its protein product is CASSAPGVGNQPQHF. This chain connects TRBV6-7 to TRBJ1-5; TRBD1 might be the D (5 bases). TRBV6-7 is noted as an ORF with a role that remains uncertain. Trimming removed 6 bases from V and 2 bases from J, with 14 bases in between. CDR3 size: 15 residues.